Listed below are T cell receptor beta chains from one sample, sequenced in a study of Graves' ophthalmopathy and Graves' hyperthyroidism. TCRdb called the multiplex PCR reads again in MiXCR, with one record for every CDR3 protein. The sample includes hundreds of thousands of distinct CDR3 sequences, over 20% of them seen just once. The sequenced material came from peripheral blood. Receptors originate from a woman aged 18 to 35 with stable Graves' hyperthyroidism. Both conserved end residues are part of each CDR3. D genes are given only for firm matches. Where a row states a size, it is once, few, many or the class of an expanded clone; other rows omit it.

TRBJ2-5 | many | TRBD2 | TRBV2 | TGTGCCAGCAAGACCCTAAGCGGGAGAAAACGGGAGACCCAGTACTTC | CASKTLSGRKRETQYF
TRBJ1-1 | many | TRBD1 | TRBV6-2/TRBV6-3 | TGTGCCAGCAGTCGGACAGGGCCGGCCACTGAAGCTTTCTTT | CASSRTGPATEAFF
TRBJ1-1 | . | . | TRBV6-1 | TGTGCCAGCAGCGACCGGTGGTCCCACATGAACACTGAAGCTTTCTTT | CASSDRWSHMNTEAFF
TRBJ2-5 | many | . | TRBV7-9 | TGTGCCAGCAGCTTAGTGGGGACCCAAGAGACCCAGTACTTC | CASSLVGTQETQYF
TRBJ2-2 | many | . | TRBV6-2/TRBV6-3 | TGTGCCAGCAGAAGGGGACACGACACCGGGGAGCTGTTTTTT | CASRRGHDTGELFF
TRBJ2-2 | . | . | TRBV12-3/TRBV12-4 | TGTGCCAGCAGTAGTTTTCGAGCCGGGGAGCTGTTTTTT | CASSSFRAGELFF
TRBJ1-5 | few | TRBD1 | TRBV20-1 | TGCAGTGCGCCTCTAGGGACAGGGGAGGGTCAGCCCCAGCATTTT | CSAPLGTGEGQPQHF
TRBJ2-7 | many | TRBD2 | TRBV7-2 | TGTGCCAGCAGCTTAGTTGCGGGAGTCTACGAGCAGTACTTC | CASSLVAGVYEQYF
TRBJ2-5 | few | . | TRBV6-1 | TGTGCCAGCAGCCAAAGGGGGGGCAGGATTTCGGAGACCCAGTACTTC | CASSQRGGRISETQYF
TRBJ1-2 | many | . | TRBV12-3/TRBV12-4 | TGTGCCAGCAGTTTTTCAGGGTCTCGAGGTAGCACCTTC | CASSFSGSRGSTF
TRBJ2-7 | few | . | TRBV6-1 | TGTGCCAGCATGGACGCGACCTACGAGCAGTACTTC | CASMDATYEQYF
TRBJ2-5 | few | . | TRBV6-1 | TGTGCCAGCATCAAAACCAGCCAGGGCCTGCCCCAAGAGACCCAGTACTTC | CASIKTSQGLPQETQYF
TRBJ1-2 | . | . | TRBV18 | TGTGCCAGCTCACCACAGGTCTCGGGGGATGGCTACACCTTC | CASSPQVSGDGYTF
TRBJ1-6 | many | . | TRBV19 | TGTGCCAGTAGTATAAGAAATTCACCCCTCCACTTT | CASSIRNSPLHF
TRBJ2-5 | many | TRBD2 | TRBV7-2 | TGTGCCAGCAGCTATACCCCGGGCGGGAGGCGGGGGGAGACCCAGTACTTC | CASSYTPGGRRGETQYF
TRBJ1-1 | many | TRBD1 | TRBV20-1 | TGCAGTGCTAGACGCGACCAGGACAGGGGAAACACTGAAGCTTTCTTT | CSARRDQDRGNTEAFF
TRBJ1-2 | . | TRBD1 | TRBV15 | TGTGCCACCAGCAGAGCTTTAGGGACAGGGGGCGGCGTGCGTGGCTACACCTTC | CATSRALGTGGGVRGYTF
TRBJ2-7 | many | . | TRBV29-1 | TGCAGCGCCTATGTCCAGGGACGGGTCGAGCAGTACTTC | CSAYVQGRVEQYF
TRBJ2-6 | many | . | TRBV11-2 | TGTGCCAGCAGCTTTGACCCTGGTAACTCTGGGGCCAACGTCCTGACTTTC | CASSFDPGNSGANVLTF
TRBJ2-7 | . | TRBD2 | TRBV29-1 | TGCAGCGTTAGAAGCGGGGGCCACGAGCAGTACTTC | CSVRSGGHEQYF
TRBJ1-5 | many | . | TRBV6-1 | TGTGCCAGCAGTGGGGACCACGAAAGTCAGCCCCAGCATTTT | CASSGDHESQPQHF
TRBJ1-6 | many | TRBD1 | TRBV4-1 | TGCGCCAGCAAAGATGGACAGGGAAATTCCAATTCACCCCTCCACTTT | CASKDGQGNSNSPLHF